This T cell receptor (beta chain) appears in the sequencing data of a study of blood T cell repertoires in COVID-19. Across the study: The samples span acute and convalescent COVID-19 from the United States, Italy and Spain. The analysed material was cDNA or gDNA that came from T cells, B-cell-depleted T cells, or PBMCs.

This table comes from immunoSEQ multiplex PCR, and its TCRdb copy is limited to in-frame clones, with some not included. The sample has roughly 200,000 clones, less than 95% seen once. This CDR3 region has 14 residues. CDR1 and CDR2 from the germline V gene are LNHDA and SQIVND (reference sequence). V shed 5 bases and J shed 5 bases, with 13 bases lying between them. Seattle's enrolled individuals joined amid active infection and were then monitored longitudinally. The source of this sequence is a man aged 30 to 39 with COVID-19, enrolled during active disease. J is TRBJ1-5 and V is TRBV19, with TRBD1 as a possible D gene (5 bases). The sequenced sample was peripheral blood. CDR3 DNA sequence: TGTGCCAGTAGTTTGCAGGGATTGTATCAGCCCCAGCATTTT. Residues: CASSLQGLYQPQHF.